This T cell receptor (beta chain) was obtained from a study of cytomegalovirus exposure and HLA in healthy donors. The PCR used 60 Vbeta and 13 Jbeta primers. Produced via immunoSEQ multiplex PCR; TCRdb's table is partial and in-frame only. The table has about 160,000 clones, 60% to 80% seen once. Study conclusions and caveats: Analysis performed later showed TCR beta chains linked to HLA being more clonally expanded than equally common others. It was approximately 160 TCR beta chains that were listed as cytomegalovirus-associated. Earlier analysis looked at TCR beta V segments, and most were productive about 90% or about 30% of the time. Several of the most significant clusters appeared linked to common viral pathogens, based on a later analysis.

A note on this clone: Its antigen is not known.

The CDR3 runs to 16 residues. CDR1 is SGDLS and CDR2 is YYNGEE in the germline V gene. Unmatched junction bases numbered 10, after V lost 5 bases and J lost 0 bases. The sample comprised PBMCs. The receptor was derived from a male donor in good health and CMV-seronegative. The chain couples TRBV9 to TRBJ1-1, with TRBD1 matching 7 bases. The CDR3 DNA reads TGTGCCAGCAGGGAACAGGGGTCTTCTATGAACACTGAAGCTTTCTTT. Translated: CASREQGSSMNTEAFF.